This T cell receptor beta chain was sequenced in a study of blood T cell repertoires in COVID-19. Turning to the study itself: T cells, B-cell-depleted T cells, or PBMCs supplied cDNA or gDNA.

This clone was counted once. Trimming removed 3 bases from V and 2 bases from J, with 40 bases in between. The CDR3 spans 24 residues. Original processing notes: Estimated nucleated cell counts came from reference gene primer amplification. The method was immunoSEQ multiplex PCR; TCRdb's version includes in-frame clones alone and lacks a portion of them. V, J and clone size derive from that table, while D and trimming were established from the DNA sequence. The sample lists over 200,000 clones, about 89% occurring once. The clonotype was recovered from a man aged 40-49 years who had recovered from COVID-19. Input material: peripheral blood. The rearrangement links TRBV7-1 to TRBJ2-5, with D possibly TRBD1 on 6 matching bases. TRBV7-1 has ORF status, its function being uncertain. The CDR3 DNA reads TGTGCCAGCAGCTCCCCAACAACCCACAGGCCTCATAATCCCGGCAAAAGGGGGCAAGAGACCCAGTACTTC. Translating it yields CASSSPTTHRPHNPGKRGQETQYF.